These 31 T cell receptor beta chains share one sample of origin, sequenced in a study of human thymus T cells. The table came from immunoSEQ multiplex PCR; TCRdb's copy has only in-frame clones and leaves some out. The data contain more than 50,000 clones, about 94% of them singletons. Sequenced material: blood. These receptors were taken from a boy less than two years old with a congenital heart defect but otherwise immunologically healthy.

V usage is TRBV4-2 and J usage is TRBJ2-5; 8 bases agree with TRBD2. The CDR3 totals 14 residues. The germline V gene encodes CDR1 LGHNA and CDR2 YNFKEQ. The V gene end was trimmed by 8 bases and the J gene end by 5 bases; junction bases not matched to a gene: 10. CDR3 residues: CASGSGGAPETQYF. The CDR3 nucleotides read TGTGCCAGCGGATCGGGGGGGGCCCCGGAGACCCAGTACTTC.

CDR3 nucleotides: TGTGCCAGCAGTGAATTAAAGGGAGGGAACACTGAAGCTTTCTTT. It translates to CASSELKGGNTEAFF. This sequence joins TRBV25-1 and TRBJ1-1; D gene ambiguous. Germline lookup yields CDR1 MGHDK and CDR2 SYGVNS. Deletions cut 1 base from V and 1 base from J, with 10 bases between. This CDR3 spans 15 amino acids. The variable domain in full, completed from reference TRBV25-1 and TRBJ1-1, reads EADIYQTPRYLVIGTGKKITLECSQTMGHDKMYWYQQDPGMELHLIHYSYGVNSTEKGDLSSESTVSRIRTEHFPLTLESARPSHTSQYLCASSELKGGNTEAFFGQGTRLTVV.

The genes are TRBV7-6 and TRBJ1-2, with 8 bases identical to TRBD1. From germline, CDR1 is SGHVS and CDR2 FNYEAQ. V was pared by 2 bases and J by 5 bases, with 13 bases of the junction left unmatched. This CDR3 contains 17 residues. DNA for the CDR3: TGTGCCAGCAGCTTAAATTTTGGCTTACAGGGGGAGTATGGCTACACCTTC. This encodes CASSLNFGLQGEYGYTF.

This clone occurred a few times. The rearrangement uses TRBV4-1 and TRBJ1-4; TRBD1 is a possible D gene (6 bases). From germline, CDR1 is MGHRA and CDR2 YSYEKL. CDR3 size: 14 residues. V lost 5 bases to trimming and J lost 4 bases, with 11 bases between them. Written as DNA, the CDR3 is TGCGCCAGCAGCAAACAGGGAAGTAATGAAAAACTGTTTTTT. Translation: CASSKQGSNEKLFF.

The chain employs TRBV5-4 and TRBJ1-2; no firm D call. Germline lookup yields CDR1 SGHNT and CDR2 YYREEE (reference sequence). Trimming pared 2 bases from V and 8 bases from J, leaving 10 bases between. The CDR3 length is 12 residues. This chain's CDR3 is CASSFPPSGYTF. Written as DNA, the CDR3 is TGTGCCAGCAGCTTCCCGCCTAGCGGCTACACCTTC.

This chain connects TRBV4-3 to TRBJ2-2, with TRBD1 matching 7 bases. The V segment lost 1 base and the J segment 6 bases; nucleotides outside the gene matches: 8. The CDR3 sequence is 16 residues long. Germline CDR1 and CDR2: LGHNA and YSLEER. DNA of the CDR3: TGCGCCAGCAGCCAAGGTTTGACAGGGTTGGCCGGGGAGCTGTTTTTT. It encodes CASSQGLTGLAGELFF.

The gene calls are TRBV19 and TRBJ2-2; D might be TRBD2 (6 bases). Germline CDR1 reads LNHDA; CDR2 reads SQIVND (reference sequence). The CDR3 extends over 15 amino acids. V gave up 5 bases and J gave up 7 bases, with 17 bases separating them. CDR3 amino acids: CASSAVRLVGGELFF. The CDR3, as DNA: TGTGCCAGTAGTGCCGTCCGACTAGTAGGCGGGGAGCTGTTTTTT.

The chain joins TRBV15 to TRBJ1-4, with TRBD1 as a possible D gene (5 bases). The CDR3 extends over 14 amino acids. Germline assignment: CDR1 LNHNV and CDR2 YYDKDF (reference sequence). V was shortened by 7 bases and J by 4 bases, with 13 bases between the two germline ends. The CDR3 reads CATKEGLGNEKLFF. The CDR3 DNA reads TGTGCCACCAAGGAGGGGCTGGGTAATGAAAAACTGTTTTTT.

This chain connects TRBV6-6 to TRBJ1-2, with TRBD1 as a possible D gene (5 bases). V was pared by 6 bases and J by 4 bases, with 18 bases between. Germline CDR1 MNHNY, CDR2 SVGAGI (reference sequence). This CDR3 has 15 amino acids. The CDR3 sequence is CASSLRPGDSYGYTF. CDR3 sequence (DNA): TGTGCCAGCAGCCTCAGGCCGGGGGATAGCTATGGCTACACCTTC.

The CDR3 nucleotides are TGTGCCAGCAGCGTTGGGGCGGGACAGGGGGGAGGTGGCTACACCTTC. Its translation: CASSVGAGQGGGGYTF. This sequence joins TRBV9 and TRBJ1-2; 11 bases map to TRBD1. The V segment lost 2 bases and the J segment 7 bases; nucleotides outside the gene matches: 10. Germline lookup yields CDR1 SGDLS and CDR2 YYNGEE. The CDR3 is made up of 16 amino acids.

The V gene is TRBV27, the J gene TRBJ1-2; D is unresolved. The length of the CDR3 is 14 residues. Germline lookup yields CDR1 MNHEY and CDR2 SMNVEV (reference sequence). V was trimmed by 1 base and J by 2 bases, leaving 8 bases between them. CDR3 coding DNA: TGTGCCAGCAGTTTATATCCCAGAAACTATGGCTACACCTTC. Translated, it gives CASSLYPRNYGYTF.

On this clone itself: One end of the junction does not line up with germline, which may come from a read error. The chain combines TRBV6-5 with TRBJ2-7; weak D call: TRBD2 (5 bases). Germline V gene sequence: CDR1 MNHEY, CDR2 SVGAGI. This CDR3 comprises 16 residues. This CDR3 reads CASIYVRGTPTYEQYF. DNA of the CDR3: TGTGCCAGCATTTACGTACGGGGAACCCCAACCTACGAGCAGTACTTC.

CDR3 sequence reads: CAISYDRAAEAFF. In nucleotides, the CDR3 is TGTGCCATCAGTTATGACAGGGCGGCTGAAGCTTTCTTT. The chain links TRBV10-3 to TRBJ1-1, with TRBD1 matching 7 bases. The CDR3 contains 13 residues. V was pared by 5 bases and J by 6 bases, with 6 bases of the junction left unmatched. Germline CDR1 and CDR2: ENHRY and SYGVKD.

The V and J genes are TRBV27 and TRBJ1-5; no firm D call. Germline V gene data show CDR1 as MNHEY and CDR2 as SMNVEV (reference sequence). The CDR3 has 14 residues. V lost 0 bases, J lost 4 bases, and 7 bases lay in between. This CDR3 reads CASSLSFLNQPQHF. CDR3 coding DNA: TGTGCCAGCAGTTTATCGTTCCTGAATCAGCCCCAGCATTTT.

The sample holds one count of this clone. The chain is built from TRBV28 and TRBJ2-3, with D hard to call. V shed 7 bases and J shed 2 bases, with 13 bases lying between them. Germline loops: CDR1 MDHEN, CDR2 SYDVKM. The CDR3 is 14 residues long. CDR3: CASTRVQSTDTQYF. The CDR3 DNA reads as TGTGCCAGCACCCGGGTACAGTCCACAGATACGCAGTATTTT.

The rearrangement joins TRBV28 to TRBJ1-1, with D possibly TRBD1 on 5 matching bases. The length of the CDR3 is 13 residues. Germline V lookup: CDR1 MDHEN, CDR2 SYDVKM. Trimming pared 0 bases from V and 4 bases from J, leaving 6 bases between. The CDR3: CASSLWGGTEAFF. In DNA form, the CDR3 reads TGTGCCAGCAGTTTATGGGGGGGCACTGAAGCTTTCTTT.

The V gene is TRBV27, the J gene TRBJ1-2, with unresolved D. The CDR3 is made up of 14 amino acids. Deletions cut 5 bases from V and 4 bases from J, with 14 bases between. The V gene's germline CDR1 is MNHEY and CDR2 SMNVEV (reference sequence). CDR3 DNA sequence: TGTGCCAGCAGTCGAATGGTGGGAGGCTATGGCTACACCTTC. The encoded protein is CASSRMVGGYGYTF.

The chain recombines TRBV7-2 with TRBJ2-2, with no clear D. Germline V gives CDR1 SGHTA, CDR2 FQGNSA. V was shortened by 11 bases and J by 1 base, with 14 bases between the two germline ends. The CDR3 covers 14 residues. The CDR3 DNA follows: TGTGCCTCCCGGAAGGGTGGGAACACCGGGGAGCTGTTTTTT. Translating it yields CASRKGGNTGELFF.

This clone occurred once. This chain joins TRBV2 and TRBJ1-1, with TRBD1 as a possible D gene (6 bases). The CDR3 has 16 residues. V was cut by 4 bases and J by 3 bases, with 18 bases left in between. Germline V CDR1 and CDR2: SNHLY, FYNNEI. Here the CDR3 reads CASSGRGGRGDTEAFF. Here the CDR3 DNA reads TGTGCCAGCAGTGGGCGGGGGGGGCGAGGCGACACTGAAGCTTTCTTT.

The chain recombines TRBV6-6 with TRBJ2-7; possibly TRBD1 for D (6 bases). V was shortened by 2 bases and J by 3 bases, with 11 bases between the two germline ends. CDR3 length: 14 amino acids. Per germline, CDR1 MNHNY and CDR2 SVGAGI (reference sequence). The CDR3 region is CASSYGTPRYEQYF. The CDR3 DNA follows: TGTGCCAGCAGTTACGGGACACCCCGCTACGAGCAGTACTTC.

The J gene is TRBJ2-3, the V gene TRBV7-2; 14 nucleotides align to TRBD2. The V gene end was trimmed by 0 bases and the J gene end by 5 bases; junction bases not matched to a gene: 1. Germline CDR1 SGHTA, CDR2 FQGNSA. CDR3 length: 16 amino acids. DNA for the CDR3: TGTGCCAGCAGCTTAGCCGGGACTAGCGGGGGAGATACGCAGTATTTT. Amino acids: CASSLAGTSGGDTQYF.

CDR3: CASSGTSGSINEQFF. The CDR3 bases are TGTGCCAGCAGTGGGACTAGCGGGAGTATCAATGAGCAGTTCTTC. The chain has TRBV28 and TRBJ2-1; 14 bases agree with TRBD2. In germline, CDR1 is MDHEN, CDR2 SYDVKM. Trimming took 5 bases from V and 6 from J; bases not matched to a gene: 3. There are 15 residues in the CDR3.

This clone appeared a few times. The CDR3 sequence is CASSSPGRVTEAFF. CDR3 DNA: TGTGCCAGCAGTTCCCCGGGACGGGTCACTGAAGCTTTCTTT. This chain joins TRBV28 and TRBJ1-1; D may be TRBD1 (5 bases). Between the trimmed V and J ends, which lost 4 bases and 4 bases, there was a span of 13 bases. This CDR3 spans 14 amino acids. Per the germline V gene, CDR1 is MDHEN and CDR2 is SYDVKM.

The V and J genes are TRBV7-9 and TRBJ2-7; D perhaps matches TRBD1 (5 bases). Looked up from germline, CDR1 is SEHNR and CDR2 is FQNEAQ (reference sequence). V was pared by 2 bases and J by 0 bases, with 17 bases between. This CDR3 spans 17 amino acids. CDR3 in DNA: TGTGCCAGCAGCTTATGGGGCCTCGGCAAGAGCTCCTACGAGCAGTACTTC. As protein: CASSLWGLGKSSYEQYF. The full variable domain, with the rest looked up from reference TRBV7-9 and TRBJ2-7, is DTGVSQNPRHKITKRGQNVTFRCDPISEHNRLYWYRQTLGQGPEFLTYFQNEAQLEKSRLLSDRFSAERPKGSFSTLEIQRTEQGDSAMYLCASSLWGLGKSSYEQYFGPGTRLTVT.

This rearrangement joins TRBV18 to TRBJ2-3; the D is unclear. The V gene's germline CDR1 is KGHSH and CDR2 LQKENI. V lost 2 bases and J 0 bases, leaving 15 bases between the germline ends. This CDR3 is built from 17 residues. CDR3 in amino acids: CASSPVLPTLSTDTQYF. CDR3 sequence (DNA): TGTGCCAGCTCACCAGTCTTGCCAACCCTTAGCACAGATACGCAGTATTTT.

This chain links TRBV7-3 with TRBJ1-1; D uncertain. V lost 0 bases and J lost 0, with 2 bases in between. The CDR3 is made up of 13 amino acids. Germline-derived CDR1 and CDR2 are SGHTA and FQGTGA. CDR3 region: CASSLTLNTEAFF. CDR3 sequence (DNA): TGTGCCAGCAGCTTAACGTTGAACACTGAAGCTTTCTTT.

The chain is built from TRBV7-2 and TRBJ2-5, with 14 bases aligning to TRBD2. Losses at the gene ends were 5 bases for V and 5 bases for J; bases not matched to a gene: 10. CDR1 SGHTA and CDR2 FQGNSA come from the germline V gene. This CDR3 has 17 amino acids. The CDR3 protein is CASSLRLAGGPGETQYF. The CDR3, as DNA: TGTGCCAGCAGCCTAAGACTAGCGGGAGGGCCGGGGGAGACCCAGTACTTC. The complete variable domain, with remaining parts taken from reference TRBV7-2 and TRBJ2-5, reads GAGVSQSPSNKVTEKGKDVELRCDPISGHTALYWYRQSLGQGLEFLIYFQGNSAPDKSGLPSDRFSAERTGGSVSTLTIQRTQQEDSAVYLCASSLRLAGGPGETQYFGPGTRLLVL.

The V gene is TRBV30, the J gene TRBJ1-6; unclear D gene. This CDR3 has 13 residues. Trimming stripped 0 bases from V and 9 bases from J, with 9 bases between. CDR1 and CDR2 (germline): GTSNPN, SVGIG (reference sequence). The CDR3 DNA follows: TGTGCCTGGAGTGTTAGGGAGACTTCACCCCTCCACTTT. It is translated as CAWSVRETSPLHF. The whole variable domain, filled in from reference TRBV30 and TRBJ1-6, reads SQTIHQWPATLVQPVGSPLSLECTVEGTSNPNLYWYRQAAGRGLQLLFYSVGIGQISSEVPQNLSASRPQDRQFILSSKKLLLSDSGFYLCAWSVRETSPLHFGNGTRLTVT.

V gene TRBV6-5 combines with J gene TRBJ2-5; D is unresolved. The V gene lost 5 bases and the J gene lost 2 bases, with 9 bases spanning the gap. Germline CDR1 reads MNHEY; CDR2 reads SVGAGI. The CDR3 is 13 amino acids. The CDR3 sequence is CASSKARQETQYF. In DNA form, the CDR3 reads TGTGCCAGCAGTAAGGCGCGTCAAGAGACCCAGTACTTC.

The chain has TRBV6-5 and TRBJ1-2; D gene unclear. The length of the CDR3 is 13 residues. The V gene lost 3 bases and the J gene lost 7 bases, with 12 bases spanning the gap. Germline CDR1 MNHEY, CDR2 SVGAGI. As DNA, the CDR3 is TGTGCCAGCAGTTATCGCAACAGTGGTGGCTACACCTTC. Residues: CASSYRNSGGYTF.

The chain is built from TRBV21-1 and TRBJ2-7; whether TRBD1, the table's D call, matches the DNA was not checked. TRBV21-1 is a pseudogene segment. This CDR3 region has 15 residues. In DNA form, the CDR3 reads TGTGCCAGCAGCGGACGGGACAGACGACCTCTCGAGCAGTACTTC. The encoded protein is CASSGRDRRPLEQYF.